The 29 T cell receptor beta chains presented below share a single source sample, sequenced in a study of blood T cell repertoires in COVID-19. Clones were sequenced by immunoSEQ multiplex PCR, and TCRdb holds only the in-frame ones, with some missing. Altogether under 100,000 clones are present, about 70% being singletons, with the ten largest covering 20%. Input material: peripheral blood. These receptors were obtained from a woman of 80 years or more with active or convalescent COVID-19.

Comments on this clone: A far more abundant clone sits one base away, making this likely a read error. The chain uses TRBV7-3 and TRBJ2-3; TRBD1 might be the D (6 bases). V shed 2 bases and J shed 0 bases, with 9 bases lying between them. Germline V gene sequence: CDR1 SGHTA, CDR2 FQGTGA. The CDR3 runs to 15 residues. The CDR3, as DNA: TGTGCCAGCAGCTTAGAGGGGGTTAGCACAGATACGCAGTATTTT. Protein: CASSLEGVSTDTQYF.

V is TRBV10-3 and J is TRBJ1-6; TRBD1 is a possible D gene (5 bases). Trimming cost V 10 bases and J 0 bases, with 13 bases left between them. Per the germline V gene, CDR1 is ENHRY and CDR2 is SYGVKD. This CDR3 is built from 15 residues. In nucleotides, the CDR3 is TGTGCCACCAAGACGGGGGACTCCTATAATTCACCCCTCCACTTT. Its protein product is CATKTGDSYNSPLHF.

The chain links TRBV11-2 to TRBJ1-4; D gene ambiguous. Germline CDR1 reads SGHAT; CDR2 reads FQNNGV. The CDR3 has 16 residues. The V gene lost 4 bases and the J gene lost 0 bases, with 12 bases spanning the gap. CDR3 DNA: TGTGCCAGCAGCTCGCTAGAGGGAGCAACTAATGAAAAACTGTTTTTT. It encodes CASSSLEGATNEKLFF.

This rearrangement joins TRBV4-1 to TRBJ2-2, with D perhaps TRBD2 (6 bases). The CDR3 consists of 14 residues. With 0 bases removed from V and 6 bases from J, the gap between germline ends came to 8 bases. Looked up from germline, CDR1 is MGHRA and CDR2 is YSYEKL. In nucleotides, the CDR3 is TGCGCCAGCAGCCAAGATACGGGGGCCGGGGAGCTGTTTTTT. Its protein product is CASSQDTGAGELFF.

CDR3 residues: CAIKPLGGAGDTQYF. Here the CDR3 DNA reads TGTGCCATCAAGCCCTTGGGGGGGGCCGGTGATACGCAGTATTTT. This chain connects TRBV10-3 to TRBJ2-3; perhaps TRBD2 as D (7 bases). V was pared by 7 bases and J by 6 bases, with 20 bases between. CDR1 is ENHRY and CDR2 is SYGVKD in the germline V gene. The length of the CDR3 is 15 residues.

This clone occurred once. The rearrangement uses TRBV7-6 and TRBJ2-7; 14 nucleotides line up with TRBD2. V gave up 5 bases and J gave up 4 bases; unmatched junction bases: 7. CDR1 and CDR2 (germline): SGHVS, FNYEAQ. The CDR3 runs 16 residues. The CDR3, as DNA: TGTGCCAGCAGCCCGAGGACTAGCGGGGGGTCATACGAGCAGTACTTC. It is translated as CASSPRTSGGSYEQYF. The entire variable domain, with the rest obtained from reference TRBV7-6 and TRBJ2-7, is as follows: GAGVSQSPRYKVTKRGQDVALRCDPISGHVSLYWYRQALGQGPEFLTYFNYEAQQDKSGLPNDRFSAERPEGSISTLTIQRTEQRDSAMYRCASSPRTSGGSYEQYFGPGTRLTVT.

The chain is built from TRBV6-2 or TRBV6-3 and TRBJ2-3; 10 bases map to TRBD1. Losses at the gene ends were 2 bases for V and 5 bases for J; bases not matched to a gene: 4. There are 15 residues in the CDR3. The V gene's germline CDR1 is MNHEY and CDR2 SVGEGT. This chain's CDR3 is CASSYRDRGRDTQYF. CDR3 DNA: TGTGCCAGCAGTTACAGGGACAGGGGCAGAGATACGCAGTATTTT.

The J gene is TRBJ1-5, the V gene TRBV5-1; D perhaps matches TRBD1 (6 bases). The CDR3 spans 14 residues. V shed 0 bases and J shed 4 bases, with 8 bases lying between them. Per the germline V gene, CDR1 is SGHRS and CDR2 is YFSETQ. The CDR3 spells CASSLDGQNQPQHF. The CDR3 DNA is TGCGCCAGCAGCTTGGACGGACAGAATCAGCCCCAGCATTTT.

V is TRBV4-1 and J is TRBJ2-5, with 9 positions matching TRBD2. Germline V gives CDR1 MGHRA, CDR2 YSYEKL. The trim removed 4 bases at V and 6 bases at J, leaving 9 bases unmatched. The length of the CDR3 is 15 residues. CDR3 protein: CASSLYSSGVKTQYF. The CDR3 DNA is TGCGCCAGCAGCCTCTATTCTAGCGGGGTAAAGACCCAGTACTTC.

This clone was detected once. The chain joins TRBV7-2 to TRBJ2-3; 10 positions agree with TRBD2. This CDR3 contains 17 residues. Germline V CDR1 and CDR2: SGHTA, FQGNSA. Losses at the gene ends were 5 bases for V and 0 bases for J; bases not matched to a gene: 8. This CDR3 reads CASSLASGGLSTDTQYF. The CDR3 region has the DNA TGTGCCAGCAGCCTGGCTAGCGGGGGTCTTAGCACAGATACGCAGTATTTT.

This clone was seen a few times. The chain couples TRBV6-5 to TRBJ2-6; D may be TRBD1 (6 bases). The V gene lost 5 bases and the J gene lost 1 base, with 9 bases spanning the gap. The CDR3 sequence is 15 residues long. In germline, CDR1 is MNHEY, CDR2 SVGAGI. Here the CDR3 DNA reads TGTGCCAGCAGTCAAAGGGGGTCTGGGGCCAACGTCCTGACTTTC. It specifies CASSQRGSGANVLTF.

Worth noting for this clone: One junction end disagrees with the germline gene, perhaps due to a read error. V gene TRBV29-1 combines with J gene TRBJ1-1, with D possibly being TRBD1 (5 bases). There are 15 residues in the CDR3. The germline V gene has CDR1 SQVTM and CDR2 ANQGSEA. This chain's CDR3 is CSAERGLGGDTEAFF. The CDR3 DNA sequence: TGCAGCGCTGAAAGGGGTCTCGGGGGGGACACTGAAGCTTTCTTT. The complete variable domain, with remaining parts taken from reference TRBV29-1 and TRBJ1-1, reads SAVISQKPSRDICQRGTSLTIQCQVDSQVTMMFWYRQQPGQSLTLIATANQGSEATYESGFVIDKFPISRPNLTFSTLTVSNMSPEDSSIYLCSAERGLGGDTEAFFGQGTRLTVV.

The chain has TRBV11-1 and TRBJ2-3; 7 nucleotides align to TRBD1. Germline V gives CDR1 SGHAT, CDR2 FQDESV (reference sequence). Trimming cost V 7 bases and J 1 base; bases outside gene matches: 5. The CDR3 extends over 14 amino acids. CDR3 nucleotide sequence: TGTGCCAGCAACAGGGGATGGGGCACAGATACGCAGTATTTT. Translated: CASNRGWGTDTQYF.

V is TRBV7-8 and J is TRBJ1-4; D gene ambiguous. This CDR3 has 15 residues. V shed 0 bases and J shed 5 bases, with 10 bases lying between them. The germline gives CDR1 SGHVS, CDR2 FQNEAQ. Here the CDR3 reads CASSLAPGRNEKLFF. The CDR3 region has the DNA TGTGCCAGCAGCTTAGCGCCGGGAAGGAATGAAAAACTGTTTTTT.

Only one count was recorded for this clone. The V and J genes are TRBV14 and TRBJ1-6; the D is unclear. CDR3 length: 14 amino acids. CDR1 is SGHDN and CDR2 is FVKESK in the germline V gene. Trimming pared 5 bases from V and 5 bases from J, leaving 10 bases between. The CDR3 reads CASSVSGNNSPLHF. In DNA form, the CDR3 reads TGTGCCAGCAGCGTATCAGGAAATAATTCACCCCTCCACTTT.

Regarding this clone: At the DNA level, this CDR3 is encoded by other sequences in the same sample as well. The chain joins TRBV3-1 (or the pseudogene TRBV3-2) to TRBJ1-5; D not certain. The V gene lost 3 bases and the J gene lost 3 bases, with 6 bases spanning the gap. CDR1 and CDR2 (germline): LGHDT, YNNKEL (reference sequence). The CDR3 totals 13 residues. The CDR3 DNA is TGTGCCAGCAGCCAGAGTTACAATCAGCCCCAGCATTTT. Protein sequence: CASSQSYNQPQHF.

The chain is built from TRBV5-1 and TRBJ2-1; perhaps TRBD2 as D (5 bases). Per the germline V gene, CDR1 is SGHRS and CDR2 is YFSETQ. V was trimmed by 0 bases and J by 6 bases, leaving 7 bases between them. This CDR3 has 13 amino acids. The CDR3 sequence is CASSLEAANEQFF. Written as DNA, the CDR3 is TGCGCCAGCAGCTTGGAAGCGGCCAATGAGCAGTTCTTC.

V usage is TRBV7-2 and J usage is TRBJ2-5; the match to TRBD1 covers 8 bases. V lost 1 base, J lost 4 bases, and 8 bases stayed unmatched. From germline, CDR1 is SGHTA and CDR2 FQGNSA. The CDR3 runs to 16 residues. The CDR3 DNA sequence: TGTGCCAGCAGCTTAGTACCCAGGGGGCGAAGAGAGACCCAGTACTTC. Translating it yields CASSLVPRGRRETQYF.

The chain has TRBV4-3 and TRBJ2-5; D may be TRBD2 (6 bases). The CDR3 runs to 16 residues. CDR1 and CDR2 from the germline V gene are LGHNA and YSLEER. Trimming removed 0 bases from V and 2 bases from J, with 13 bases in between. The CDR3 sequence: CASSQEISGIQETQYF. In DNA form, the CDR3 reads TGCGCCAGCAGCCAAGAGATTAGCGGAATACAAGAGACCCAGTACTTC.

This clone was counted only a few times. The gene calls are TRBV7-9 and TRBJ2-1; 9 bases are shared with TRBD2. CDR3 length: 17 residues. V was clipped by 3 bases and J by 0 bases; unmatched bases: 6. Germline CDR1 reads SEHNR; CDR2 reads FQNEAQ (reference sequence). The CDR3 bases are TGTGCCAGCAGCTTGGGAGCGGGGGGACCCTCCTACAATGAGCAGTTCTTC. This gives the protein CASSLGAGGPSYNEQFF. Drawing the rest from reference TRBV7-9 and TRBJ2-1, the complete variable domain is DTGVSQNPRHKITKRGQNVTFRCDPISEHNRLYWYRQTLGQGPEFLTYFQNEAQLEKSRLLSDRFSAERPKGSFSTLEIQRTEQGDSAMYLCASSLGAGGPSYNEQFFGPGTRLTVL.

The chain has TRBV4-1 and TRBJ1-4, with D perhaps matching TRBD1 (6 bases). CDR1 is MGHRA, CDR2 YSYEKL, per germline. Trimming left V 3 bases short and J 8 bases short, with 13 bases between. The CDR3 has 14 amino acids. This CDR3 reads CASSQEQGWEKLFF. CDR3 nucleotides: TGCGCCAGCAGCCAGGAACAGGGTTGGGAAAAACTGTTTTTT.

The chain links TRBV9 to TRBJ2-6, with D tentatively TRBD1 (5 bases). The V end was cut by 0 bases, the J end by 0 bases, with 13 bases between. CDR3 size: 18 residues. CDR1 is SGDLS and CDR2 is YYNGEE in the germline V gene. CDR3 coding DNA: TGTGCCAGCAGCGTAGAGTTGGGGCCTAGCTCTGGGGCCAACGTCCTGACTTTC. This sequence encodes CASSVELGPSSGANVLTF.

This clone occurred a few times. The V call is TRBV7-9, the J call TRBJ2-5, with 9 positions matching TRBD1. V lost 5 bases, J lost 2 bases, and 3 bases stayed unmatched. From germline, CDR1 is SEHNR and CDR2 FQNEAQ (reference sequence). The CDR3 runs 14 residues. The CDR3 here is CASSLGQGQETQYF. As DNA, the CDR3 is TGTGCCAGCAGCCTCGGACAGGGGCAAGAGACCCAGTACTTC. Full variable domain (missing parts from reference TRBV7-9 and TRBJ2-5): DTGVSQNPRHKITKRGQNVTFRCDPISEHNRLYWYRQTLGQGPEFLTYFQNEAQLEKSRLLSDRFSAERPKGSFSTLEIQRTEQGDSAMYLCASSLGQGQETQYFGPGTRLLVL.

This chain connects TRBV28 to TRBJ1-6; 9 bases are shared with TRBD1. Germline values: CDR1 MDHEN, CDR2 SYDVKM. CDR3 length: 17 amino acids. V shed 1 base, J shed 7 bases, and the junction held 8 bases outside the gene matches. This CDR3 reads CASSLSGTGKVNSPLHF. The DNA for the CDR3 is TGTGCCAGCAGTTTATCCGGGACAGGGAAGGTAAATTCACCCCTCCACTTT.

This chain joins TRBV5-1 and TRBJ2-3; tentative D call: TRBD2 (6 bases). Per the germline V gene, CDR1 is SGHRS and CDR2 is YFSETQ. V was trimmed by 0 bases and J by 1 base, leaving 12 bases between them. This CDR3 spans 16 amino acids. CDR3 loop: CASSLVGGSGTDTQYF. The CDR3, as DNA: TGCGCCAGCAGCTTGGTTGGAGGGTCTGGCACAGATACGCAGTATTTT.

The rearrangement uses TRBV24-1 and TRBJ1-1, with a tentative D call TRBD1 (6 bases). V lost 7 bases to trimming and J lost 5 bases, with 10 bases between them. Germline V gives CDR1 KGHDR, CDR2 SFDVKD. This CDR3 comprises 12 residues. CDR3 protein: CATSRGETEAFF. CDR3 sequence (DNA): TGTGCCACCAGCAGGGGTGAAACTGAAGCTTTCTTT.

In this sample, this clone turned up a few times. V is TRBV27 and J is TRBJ1-5; 8 positions agree with TRBD1. Germline V lookup: CDR1 MNHEY, CDR2 SMNVEV (reference sequence). CDR3 length: 15 residues. V gave up 4 bases and J gave up 7 bases; unmatched junction bases: 9. CDR3 in amino acids: CASSYGQGGGQPQHF. In DNA, the CDR3 is TGTGCCAGCAGTTATGGACAGGGAGGCGGCCAGCCCCAGCATTTT.

Only a few counts were recorded for this clone. The chain is built from TRBV10-2 and TRBJ2-7, with 8 bases fitting TRBD2. The CDR3 is made up of 14 amino acids. Trimming removed 4 bases from V and 2 bases from J; junction bases left unmatched: 4. Per germline, CDR1 WSHSY and CDR2 SAAADI. DNA for the CDR3: TGCGCCAGCAGTGGGAGTAGCGGGGCCTACGAGCAGTACTTC. Translation: CASSGSSGAYEQYF.

This clone was counted between two and nine times. The chain combines TRBV29-1 with TRBJ2-3; the D gene is possibly TRBD2 (6 bases). Germline V gene lookup returns CDR1 SQVTM and CDR2 ANQGSEA. V lost 2 bases, J lost 2 bases, and 11 bases lay in between. The CDR3 has 14 residues. The CDR3 protein is CSVERDSNTDTQYF. CDR3 coding DNA: TGCAGCGTTGAAAGGGACTCCAACACAGATACGCAGTATTTT.